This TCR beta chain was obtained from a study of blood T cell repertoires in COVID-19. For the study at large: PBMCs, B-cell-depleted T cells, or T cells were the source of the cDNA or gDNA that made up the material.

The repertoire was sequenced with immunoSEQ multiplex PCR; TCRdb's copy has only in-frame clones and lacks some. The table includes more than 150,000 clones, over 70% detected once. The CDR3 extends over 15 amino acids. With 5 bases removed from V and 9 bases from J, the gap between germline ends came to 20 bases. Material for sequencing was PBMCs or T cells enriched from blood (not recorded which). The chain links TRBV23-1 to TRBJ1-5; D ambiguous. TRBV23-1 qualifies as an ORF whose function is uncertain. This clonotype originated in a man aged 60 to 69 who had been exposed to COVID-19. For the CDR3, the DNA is TGCGCCAGCAGTTCAAAACCCTTTTCCTTTAGGCCCCAGCATTTT. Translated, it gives CASSSKPFSFRPQHF.